These T cell receptor beta chains were read from a single sample in a study of blood T cell repertoires in COVID-19. Measured with immunoSEQ multiplex PCR; TCRdb has only the in-frame clones, and not every one. The sample shows some 250,000 clones, 82% of them seen only once. Material for sequencing was peripheral blood. The origin of the receptors is a woman aged 18-35 years with acute or convalescent COVID-19. Both conserved end residues are part of each CDR3. The order of the fields is J gene, V gene, CDR3 protein.

j_gene: TRBJ2-1; v_gene: TRBV29-1; CDR3aa: CSVRGLAGGDEQFF
j_gene: TRBJ2-3; v_gene: TRBV12-3/TRBV12-4; CDR3aa: CASSLTDTQYF
j_gene: TRBJ2-7; v_gene: TRBV30; CDR3aa: CAWSTNLVVSGRVRYEQYF
j_gene: TRBJ2-5; v_gene: TRBV4-1; CDR3aa: CASSQAGTSGRIETQYF
j_gene: TRBJ1-2; v_gene: TRBV30; CDR3aa: CAWSSRGLGYTF
j_gene: TRBJ2-3; v_gene: TRBV10-1; CDR3aa: CASSDRVPTDTQYF
j_gene: TRBJ2-7; v_gene: TRBV6-6; CDR3aa: CASSYGQAWYEQYF
j_gene: TRBJ1-1; v_gene: TRBV28; CDR3aa: CASSLLQGPRAFF
j_gene: TRBJ1-2; v_gene: TRBV5-1; CDR3aa: CASSLGQMTGGYTF
j_gene: TRBJ1-1; v_gene: TRBV19; CDR3aa: CASSFGGQMNTEAFF
j_gene: TRBJ2-7; v_gene: TRBV5-1; CDR3aa: CASSSNRDREYF
j_gene: TRBJ2-7; v_gene: TRBV14; CDR3aa: CASSQVPGEAYEQYF
j_gene: TRBJ2-7; v_gene: TRBV5-8; CDR3aa: CASRDRVGQYF
j_gene: TRBJ1-2; v_gene: TRBV5-4; CDR3aa: CASSFAMTGDYGYTF
j_gene: TRBJ2-7; v_gene: TRBV6-2/TRBV6-3; CDR3aa: CASSYAPTYEQYF
j_gene: TRBJ1-4; v_gene: TRBV27; CDR3aa: CASKGGQGGVRPNEKLFF
j_gene: TRBJ2-2; v_gene: TRBV7-6; CDR3aa: CASSLSSVLTGELFF
j_gene: TRBJ2-5; v_gene: TRBV7-2; CDR3aa: CASSLIGGRVRETQYF
j_gene: TRBJ2-2; v_gene: TRBV4-3; CDR3aa: CASSQDSDRVSPTGELFF
j_gene: TRBJ2-7; v_gene: TRBV19; CDR3aa: CASSIRGFVEYYEQYF
j_gene: TRBJ1-2; v_gene: TRBV2; CDR3aa: CASKKTGWEGYTF
j_gene: TRBJ2-5; v_gene: TRBV19; CDR3aa: CASSSWGRQAGETQYF
j_gene: TRBJ1-1; v_gene: TRBV6-4; CDR3aa: CASSAGLATEAFF
j_gene: TRBJ2-1; v_gene: TRBV6-2/TRBV6-3; CDR3aa: CASSYTPLRVREAGHEQFF
j_gene: TRBJ2-3; v_gene: TRBV9; CDR3aa: CASSSLQGGEDTQYF
j_gene: TRBJ1-2; v_gene: TRBV7-8; CDR3aa: CASSLVNGPRGGYTF
j_gene: TRBJ2-7; v_gene: TRBV6-5; CDR3aa: CASSSGTGNYEQYF
j_gene: TRBJ1-2; v_gene: TRBV2; CDR3aa: CASSFDYGYTF
j_gene: TRBJ2-4; v_gene: TRBV18; CDR3aa: CASSPRGLAGGSAKNIQYF
j_gene: TRBJ1-4; v_gene: TRBV7-8; CDR3aa: CASSLHSEKLFF
j_gene: TRBJ2-7; v_gene: TRBV7-9; CDR3aa: CASRKTGGGVSYEQYF
j_gene: TRBJ2-6; v_gene: TRBV19; CDR3aa: CASSIDAGAGANVLTF
j_gene: TRBJ1-1; v_gene: TRBV10-1; CDR3aa: CASSESTDGFMNTEAFF
j_gene: TRBJ2-2; v_gene: TRBV7-9; CDR3aa: CASSLLAGVPELFF
j_gene: TRBJ2-4; v_gene: TRBV19; CDR3aa: CASSMVRGRVAKNIQYF
j_gene: TRBJ2-7; v_gene: TRBV6-2/TRBV6-3; CDR3aa: CASTPGGRADYEQYF
j_gene: TRBJ1-1; v_gene: TRBV6-5; CDR3aa: CASRGTEAFF
j_gene: TRBJ2-5; v_gene: TRBV9; CDR3aa: CASSVEGSQETQYF
j_gene: TRBJ1-2; v_gene: TRBV10-3; CDR3aa: CAISMTGADGYTF
j_gene: TRBJ1-1; v_gene: TRBV13; CDR3aa: CASSLGTTGYTEAFF
j_gene: TRBJ2-2; v_gene: TRBV30; CDR3aa: CAWRPSPPNTGELFF
j_gene: TRBJ1-6; v_gene: TRBV5-8; CDR3aa: CASSLPRGFNSPLHF
j_gene: TRBJ2-2; v_gene: TRBV4-3; CDR3aa: CASSLGGETGELFF
j_gene: TRBJ1-3; v_gene: TRBV6-5; CDR3aa: CASSRGLKRGNTIYF
j_gene: TRBJ2-1; v_gene: TRBV28; CDR3aa: CASSLLAGANEQFF
j_gene: TRBJ2-2; v_gene: TRBV7-3; CDR3aa: CASSLRSSGGSGELFF
j_gene: TRBJ1-4; v_gene: TRBV7-8; CDR3aa: CASSRWRELGEKLFF
j_gene: TRBJ2-7; v_gene: TRBV5-1; CDR3aa: CASSPGGEAGVYEQYF
j_gene: TRBJ2-7; v_gene: TRBV7-9; CDR3aa: CATGGTSYEQYF
j_gene: TRBJ1-5; v_gene: TRBV18; CDR3aa: CASSPNSPGYSNQPQHF
j_gene: TRBJ1-1; v_gene: TRBV7-2; CDR3aa: CASSQDRGGTEAFF
j_gene: TRBJ2-7; v_gene: TRBV6-5; CDR3aa: CASSSDRVPYEQYF
j_gene: TRBJ2-2; v_gene: TRBV5-4; CDR3aa: CASSLERWEGELFF
j_gene: TRBJ1-1; v_gene: TRBV14; CDR3aa: CASSHFTGTAEAFF
j_gene: TRBJ1-5; v_gene: TRBV10-3; CDR3aa: CAISETTANQPQHF